This section outlines one T cell receptor (beta chain) sequence together with its context. Its specificity is unknown. The donors were members of the approximately 120-subject validation cohort (separate from the approximately 670-subject first cohort). Profiling relied on immunoSEQ multiplex PCR, and the TCRdb table lists in-frame clones only, not all of them. The repertoire includes approximately 82,000 clones, approximately 95% of them detected once, and 0.6% to 0.7% sits in the top ten. This sample was included in a study of cytomegalovirus exposure and HLA in healthy donors. Study background: Later, an analysis reported that the 120 or so validation repertoires had used the same platform as the approximately 630 first-cohort repertoires. Study-level points and caveats: Overall, 164 TCR beta chains were annotated as cytomegalovirus-associated. Reports credit the classifier with highly specific, highly sensitive diagnosis of cytomegalovirus status.

Trimming shortened V by 5 bases and J by 2 bases, and 19 bases separated the two germline ends. The length of the CDR3 is 16 residues. Germline values: CDR1 SEHNR, CDR2 FQNEAQ (reference sequence). The V gene is TRBV7-9, the J gene TRBJ2-7, with a tentative D call TRBD1 (6 bases). Input material: PBMCs. The TCR originated in a woman between 18 and 29 years old in good health and CMV-seronegative. CDR3 bases: TGTGCCAGCAGCATACCCTCGACCGGGACAACCTACGAGCAGTACTTC. Protein sequence: CASSIPSTGTTYEQYF.